The 24 T cell receptor beta chains reported below all come from one sample, sequenced in a study of cytomegalovirus exposure and HLA in healthy donors. The PCR contained 60 Vbeta and 13 Jbeta primers. Libraries were prepared by immunoSEQ multiplex PCR; TCRdb keeps only in-frame clonotypes and omits some of them. The data show roughly 150,000 clones, with 85% seen just once and roughly 2.5% held by the top ten. Sequencing was done on a sample of PBMCs. The source of these receptors is a man younger than 45 in good health and CMV-seropositive.

V is TRBV28 and J is TRBJ2-7; 7 bases align to TRBD2. CDR3 length: 15 residues. The V gene end was trimmed by 7 bases and the J gene end by 6 bases; junction bases not matched to a gene: 15. Germline V gene data show CDR1 as MDHEN and CDR2 as SYDVKM. CDR3 in DNA: TGTGCCAGCACTAGAGGGCGGGGGAGCCCGGTCGAGCAGTACTTC. The encoded protein is CASTRGRGSPVEQYF.

V is TRBV20-1 and J is TRBJ2-7; TRBD1 might be the D (5 bases). CDR3 length equals 11 residues. The V and J ends lost 3 bases and 5 bases respectively, with 8 bases between them. Looked up from germline, CDR1 is DFQATT and CDR2 is SNEGSKA (reference sequence). In nucleotides, the CDR3 is TGCAGTGCTAGCAGGGAACACGAGCAGTACTTC. The encoded protein is CSASREHEQYF.

This clone was counted between two and nine times. V and J are TRBV5-4 and TRBJ2-7; no firm D call. The V gene's germline CDR1 is SGHNT and CDR2 YYREEE (reference sequence). CDR3 length: 15 amino acids. Between the trimmed V and J ends, which lost 0 bases and 5 bases, there was a span of 15 bases. This CDR3 is CASSLEVRPSDEQYF. CDR3 nucleotides: TGTGCCAGCAGCTTGGAGGTGCGCCCAAGCGACGAGCAGTACTTC. Full variable domain (rest looked up from reference TRBV5-4 and TRBJ2-7): ETGVTQSPTHLIKTRGQQVTLRCSSQSGHNTVSWYQQALGQGPQFIFQYYREEENGRGNFPPRFSGLQFPNYSSELNVNALELDDSALYLCASSLEVRPSDEQYFGPGTRLTVT.

The rearrangement joins TRBV5-1 to TRBJ2-5; 8 bases agree with TRBD2. The end of the DNA aligns better with TRBJ2-7, so the J call may be wrong. This CDR3 is built from 15 residues. The germline gives CDR1 SGHRS, CDR2 YFSETQ. This CDR3 is CASRPGLAREYEQYF. CDR3 nucleotide sequence: TGCGCCAGCAGACCTGGACTAGCAAGGGAGTACGAGCAGTACTTC.

This chain joins TRBV5-6 and TRBJ1-2, with a tentative D call TRBD1 (6 bases). The V gene lost 4 bases and the J gene lost 1 base, with 20 bases spanning the gap. Germline values: CDR1 SGHDT, CDR2 YYEEEE. The CDR3 covers 17 residues. This chain's CDR3 is CASSRGGVLGHNYGYTF. The CDR3 DNA follows: TGTGCCAGCAGCCGGGGGGGGGTCCTGGGACATAACTATGGCTACACCTTC.

This chain connects TRBV5-1 to TRBJ2-3; a weak D match, TRBD1 (6 bases). The V and J ends lost 2 bases and 0 bases respectively, with 16 bases between them. In germline, CDR1 is SGHRS, CDR2 YFSETQ. The CDR3 contains 17 residues. Here the CDR3 reads CASSLGNRDTSTDTQYF. The CDR3 nucleotides read TGCGCCAGCAGCTTAGGGAACCGGGACACGAGCACAGATACGCAGTATTTT.

V usage is TRBV27 and J usage is TRBJ1-6; 7 nucleotides align to TRBD1. Trimming removed 10 bases from V and 12 bases from J; junction bases left unmatched: 9. Germline CDR1 reads MNHEY; CDR2 reads SMNVEV (reference sequence). The CDR3 has 12 residues. CDR3 sequence: CATWTGGVPLHF. The DNA for the CDR3 is TGTGCCACCTGGACAGGTGGAGTACCCCTCCACTTT.

This clone came up a few times. This chain's CDR3 is CASSGQGNEQFF. In nucleotides, the CDR3 is TGTGCCAGCAGTGGACAGGGCAATGAGCAGTTCTTC. The chain recombines TRBV2 with TRBJ2-1, with TRBD1 matching over 7 bases. The CDR3 runs 12 residues. The V segment lost 4 bases and the J segment 6 bases; nucleotides outside the gene matches: 0. Germline CDR1 and CDR2: SNHLY and FYNNEI.

The V gene is TRBV19, the J gene TRBJ1-5, with TRBD1 identical over 8 bases. CDR3 length: 15 amino acids. In germline, CDR1 is LNHDA, CDR2 SQIVND (reference sequence). V shed 0 bases, J shed 6 bases, and the junction held 4 bases outside the gene matches. The CDR3 here is CASSIEQGATQPQHF. CDR3 nucleotide sequence: TGTGCCAGTAGTATAGAGCAGGGGGCAACTCAGCCCCAGCATTTT.

This clone was counted between two and nine times. The rearrangement links TRBV19 to TRBJ2-5; the match to TRBD2 covers 12 bases. Germline loops: CDR1 LNHDA, CDR2 SQIVND (reference sequence). Trimming took 4 bases from V and 4 from J; bases not matched to a gene: 7. There are 16 residues in the CDR3. The CDR3, as DNA: TGTGCCAGTAGTACCCTCCTAGCGGGAGGGGGAGAGACCCAGTACTTC. Protein product: CASSTLLAGGGETQYF. Full variable domain (rest looked up from reference TRBV19 and TRBJ2-5): DGGITQSPKYLFRKEGQNVTLSCEQNLNHDAMYWYRQDPGQGLRLIYYSQIVNDFQKGDIAEGYSVSREKKESFPLTVTSAQKNPTAFYLCASSTLLAGGGETQYFGPGTRLLVL.

The J gene is TRBJ1-1, the V gene TRBV7-2, with D tentatively TRBD1 (6 bases). The CDR3 runs to 14 residues. Germline values: CDR1 SGHTA, CDR2 FQGNSA. Trimming cost V 5 bases and J 10 bases, with 20 bases left between them. The CDR3 protein is CASSLLQGPNGAFF. The CDR3 nucleotides are TGTGCCAGCAGCCTACTACAGGGCCCAAACGGAGCTTTCTTT.

The table lists this clone with a few counts. The chain combines TRBV5-1 with TRBJ1-1; no definite D call. Trimming cost V 4 bases and J 1 base, with 14 bases left between them. CDR1 and CDR2 from the germline V gene are SGHRS and YFSETQ. The CDR3 consists of 15 residues. CDR3 sequence: CASSQAPRWNTEAFF. The CDR3 coding sequence is TGCGCCAGCAGCCAAGCCCCCAGGTGGAACACTGAAGCTTTCTTT. The full variable domain, with the rest looked up from reference TRBV5-1 and TRBJ1-1, is KAGVTQTPRYLIKTRGQQVTLSCSPISGHRSVSWYQQTPGQGLQFLFEYFSETQRNKGNFPGRFSGRQFSNSRSEMNVSTLELGDSALYLCASSQAPRWNTEAFFGQGTRLTVV.

This clone appeared once. The chain couples TRBV29-1 to TRBJ2-5, with TRBD1 identical over 10 bases. The J segment lost 5 bases and the V segment lost 4 bases, leaving 4 bases of the junction unmatched. Per the germline V gene, CDR1 is SQVTM and CDR2 is ANQGSEA. The CDR3 spans 13 residues. CDR3: CSVATGGGETQYF. The CDR3, as DNA: TGCAGCGTTGCGACAGGGGGCGGGGAGACCCAGTACTTC.

This chain uses TRBV18 with TRBJ2-4; D gene unclear. Looked up from germline, CDR1 is KGHSH and CDR2 is LQKENI. The length of the CDR3 is 13 residues. Trimming stripped 2 bases from V and 6 bases from J, with 8 bases between. CDR3 DNA: TGTGCCAGCTCACCAACAACAGTAAACATTCAGTACTTC. Its translation is CASSPTTVNIQYF.

V gene TRBV7-9 combines with J gene TRBJ1-4; D possibly corresponds to TRBD1 (6 bases). Germline V lookup: CDR1 SEHNR, CDR2 FQNEAQ (reference sequence). V lost 7 bases and J 7 bases, leaving 19 bases between the germline ends. The CDR3 spans 15 residues. The CDR3 DNA reads TGTGCCAGCACCTCCCGAGGGGGTGGGGGTGAAAAACTGTTTTTT. It translates to CASTSRGGGGEKLFF.

The chain combines TRBV5-4 with TRBJ2-3; 11 bases are shared with TRBD2. The V segment lost 0 bases and the J segment 2 bases; nucleotides outside the gene matches: 5. The CDR3 spans 17 residues. Germline loops: CDR1 SGHNT, CDR2 YYREEE (reference sequence). The CDR3 sequence is CASSLAIAGGPTDTQYF. CDR3 DNA: TGTGCCAGCAGCTTGGCCATAGCGGGAGGGCCCACAGATACGCAGTATTTT.

V is TRBV5-1 and J is TRBJ2-5, with 7 nucleotides matching TRBD1. The junction had 5 bases not matched to a gene; V was cut back by 3 bases and J by 3 bases. The germline CDR1 and CDR2 sequences are SGHRS and YFSETQ. The CDR3 runs to 14 residues. CDR3 protein: CASSYDRVKETQYF. DNA for the CDR3: TGCGCCAGCAGCTATGACAGGGTAAAAGAGACCCAGTACTTC.

The chain couples TRBV19 to TRBJ2-1; 7 nucleotides line up with TRBD1. The CDR3 covers 12 residues. With 5 bases clipped from V and 11 bases from J, the junction kept 6 bases outside the gene matches. In germline, CDR1 is LNHDA, CDR2 SQIVND (reference sequence). The CDR3 here is CASSGQGEQQFF. CDR3 DNA: TGTGCCAGTAGTGGGCAGGGGGAACAGCAGTTCTTC.

The chain joins TRBV7-9 to TRBJ1-1, with a possible D match to TRBD1 (6 bases). The CDR3 runs to 15 residues. Per germline, CDR1 SEHNR and CDR2 FQNEAQ (reference sequence). V lost 5 bases, J lost 6 bases, and 19 bases lay in between. CDR3 sequence reads: CASSDTGHHGAEAFF. For the CDR3, the DNA is TGTGCCAGCAGCGATACGGGACACCACGGTGCTGAAGCTTTCTTT.

This rearrangement joins TRBV7-9 to TRBJ1-2, with D tentatively TRBD1 (6 bases). The CDR3 spans 15 residues. Germline loops: CDR1 SEHNR, CDR2 FQNEAQ (reference sequence). The V end was cut by 1 base, the J end by 2 bases, with 11 bases between. Here the CDR3 reads CASSLGTGTNYGYTF. CDR3 coding DNA: TGTGCCAGCAGCTTAGGTACAGGGACCAACTATGGCTACACCTTC.

The J gene is TRBJ2-7, the V gene TRBV6-6, with TRBD1 matching 8 bases. The V gene end was trimmed by 6 bases and the J gene end by 7 bases; junction bases not matched to a gene: 14. This CDR3 contains 15 residues. CDR1 and CDR2 from the germline V gene are MNHNY and SVGAGI (reference sequence). The CDR3 bases are TGTGCCAGCAGCCCCTGGGCCAGGACAGGGTGGGAGCAGTACTTC. It translates to CASSPWARTGWEQYF.

The rearrangement uses TRBV7-6 and TRBJ1-2; the match to TRBD1 covers 10 bases. With 5 bases clipped from V and 4 bases from J, the junction kept 7 bases outside the gene matches. The CDR3 has 15 amino acids. Germline V CDR1 and CDR2: SGHVS, FNYEAQ. CDR3 nucleotide sequence: TGTGCCAGCAGCCCTCAGACAGGGGGCCCCTATGGCTACACCTTC. Translation gives CASSPQTGGPYGYTF. Full variable domain (remainder filled in from reference TRBV7-6 and TRBJ1-2): GAGVSQSPRYKVTKRGQDVALRCDPISGHVSLYWYRQALGQGPEFLTYFNYEAQQDKSGLPNDRFSAERPEGSISTLTIQRTEQRDSAMYRCASSPQTGGPYGYTFGSGTRLTVV.

The V gene is TRBV7-9, the J gene TRBJ2-5; tentatively, D is TRBD1 (5 bases). The length of the CDR3 is 17 residues. Per germline, CDR1 SEHNR and CDR2 FQNEAQ (reference sequence). The V end lost 2 bases, the J end lost 7 bases, and 23 bases lay between the germline ends. In DNA, the CDR3 is TGTGCCAGCAGCTTATGGGGCCCGGACGGACCCACCCCGACCCAGTACTTC. As protein: CASSLWGPDGPTPTQYF.

The CDR3 DNA is TGTGCCAGCAGCCCCAGGGGTAGCGTGCCCCAAGAGACCCAGTACTTC. It translates to CASSPRGSVPQETQYF. The V call is TRBV5-8, the J call TRBJ2-5, with D possibly TRBD1 on 6 matching bases. The ends were cut back, 4 bases at V and 1 base at J, with 17 bases in the middle. Germline V gene data show CDR1 as SGHTS and CDR2 as YDEGEE. This CDR3 region has 16 residues.